These 32 T cell receptor beta chains were all obtained from the same sample, sequenced in a study of radiotherapy plus CTLA-4 blockade in lung cancer. Assay used: immunoSEQ multiplex PCR; TCRdb lists only in-frame clones, some missing. Of tens of thousands of clones listed, around 76% are singletons. This specimen was peripheral blood, taken from a patient treated with radiotherapy plus ipilimumab. These receptors originate from a human donor with non-small cell lung cancer who had a partial response to radiotherapy plus ipilimumab. Some clones in this sample may be carry-over from other donors' samples.

This chain joins TRBV5-1 and TRBJ2-3, with D perhaps matching TRBD2 (6 bases). Trimming took off 4 bases at V and 0 bases at J, with 12 bases between the two ends. This CDR3 spans 15 amino acids. Germline V gene data show CDR1 as SGHRS and CDR2 as YFSETQ. The chain's CDR3 is CASSKLAQSTDTQYF. CDR3 DNA sequence: TGCGCCAGCAGCAAACTAGCACAAAGCACAGATACGCAGTATTTT.

This chain joins TRBV7-6 and TRBJ2-7, with 9 bases that match TRBD2. Trimming at V came to 5 bases and at J to 2 bases, leaving 10 bases not matched to a gene. The CDR3 runs to 16 residues. Germline assignment: CDR1 SGHVS and CDR2 FNYEAQ. For the CDR3, the DNA is TGTGCCAGCAGCCCCCGTAGCGGGGGCGCCCCCTACGAGCAGTACTTC. It yields the protein CASSPRSGGAPYEQYF.

The rearrangement uses TRBV6-1 and TRBJ1-2, with D possibly TRBD1 on 5 matching bases. This CDR3 has 12 amino acids. The germline gives CDR1 MNHNS, CDR2 SASEGT. Trimming removed 5 bases at V and 5 bases at J, with 9 bases between. CDR3 nucleotides: TGTGCCAGCAGTCAGGGCCCTTATGGCTACACCTTC. Its protein product is CASSQGPYGYTF.

The chain's CDR3 is CASSVGHRNTEAFF. The CDR3 bases are TGTGCCAGCAGCGTAGGTCACAGGAACACTGAAGCTTTCTTT. The genes are TRBV9 and TRBJ1-1; D ambiguous. Germline CDR1 is SGDLS and CDR2 is YYNGEE. V was trimmed by 0 bases and J by 1 base, leaving 7 bases between them. CDR3 length: 14 amino acids.

The V gene is TRBV27, the J gene TRBJ2-3, with 7 bases matching TRBD2. V dropped 5 bases and J dropped 3; count of bases not matched to a gene: 11. The CDR3 runs 16 residues. CDR1 and CDR2 from the germline V gene are MNHEY and SMNVEV (reference sequence). The CDR3 reads CASSRRTRGETDTQYF. The CDR3 nucleotides read TGTGCCAGCAGTCGCCGGACTAGGGGTGAAACAGATACGCAGTATTTT.

This chain uses TRBV28 with TRBJ2-7; 9 bases agree with TRBD1. J gave up 2 bases and V 3 bases, and 2 bases lay outside the gene matches. The CDR3 is 14 amino acids. CDR1 and CDR2 from the germline V gene are MDHEN and SYDVKM. CDR3 DNA sequence: TGTGCCAGCAGTTTCGGGGACAGGGCCTACGAGCAGTACTTC. Residues: CASSFGDRAYEQYF.

This clone was counted only a few times. The CDR3 region is CASSHLRGGKDEMKLFF. Written as DNA, the CDR3 is TGCGCCAGCAGCCACCTTAGGGGGGGTAAGGATGAAATGAAACTGTTTTTT. The rearrangement uses TRBV4-1 and TRBJ1-4, with D possibly being TRBD1 (6 bases). Trimming took off 3 bases at V and 11 bases at J, with 25 bases between the two ends. Germline CDR1 and CDR2: MGHRA and YSYEKL. CDR3 length: 17 residues.

This clone was observed a handful of times. Here the CDR3 DNA reads TGTGCCAGTAGTATTCCGCCCGGAGCGCCACCCGCCGAGCAGTACTTC. It yields the protein CASSIPPGAPPAEQYF. The rearrangement uses TRBV19 and TRBJ2-7; no clear D. This CDR3 has 16 residues. Germline V gene lookup returns CDR1 LNHDA and CDR2 SQIVND (reference sequence). Deletions cut 3 bases from V and 6 bases from J, with 21 bases between.

The rearrangement joins TRBV27 to TRBJ2-7, with 7 bases that match TRBD1. Germline CDR1 and CDR2: MNHEY and SMNVEV (reference sequence). The CDR3 has 14 amino acids. After removal of 5 bases from V and 0 bases from J, the junction contained 4 bases not matched to a gene. This CDR3 is CASSIAGGSYEQYF. DNA for the CDR3: TGTGCCAGCAGTATAGCAGGGGGCTCCTACGAGCAGTACTTC.

V and J are TRBV5-4 and TRBJ2-3, with TRBD2 as a possible D gene (6 bases). There are 15 residues in the CDR3. Germline assignment: CDR1 SGHNT and CDR2 YYREEE (reference sequence). V lost 3 bases and J lost 1, with 12 bases in between. Here the CDR3 DNA reads TGTGCCAGCAGCTGGACGGGGGTTCGCACAGATACGCAGTATTTT. This sequence encodes CASSWTGVRTDTQYF.

The rearrangement uses TRBV7-9 and TRBJ2-7; possibly TRBD1 for D (5 bases). This CDR3 spans 14 amino acids. The germline V gene has CDR1 SEHNR and CDR2 FQNEAQ (reference sequence). Trimming left V 3 bases short and J 2 bases short, with 11 bases between. As DNA, the CDR3 is TGTGCCAGCAGCTTTGTAGGGGAAGCCTACGAGCAGTACTTC. Its translation: CASSFVGEAYEQYF.

This clone has a handful of counts. The chain carries TRBV9 and TRBJ2-7; D may be TRBD2 (5 bases). Per germline, CDR1 SGDLS and CDR2 YYNGEE. V lost 1 base, J lost 2 bases, and 10 bases lay in between. CDR3 size: 14 residues. The CDR3 DNA is TGTGCCAGCAGCGTAACTTCGGGAACCTACGAGCAGTACTTC. Translation: CASSVTSGTYEQYF.

The chain links TRBV4-2 to TRBJ2-1, with 9 bases that match TRBD2. J gave up 4 bases and V 4 bases, and 5 bases lay outside the gene matches. CDR3 size: 15 residues. Germline values: CDR1 LGHNA, CDR2 YNFKEQ. CDR3 coding DNA: TGTGCCAGCAGCCTTGCGGGGGGGCCATACAATGAGCAGTTCTTC. Its protein product is CASSLAGGPYNEQFF.

This clone was observed a few times. This chain connects TRBV18 to TRBJ1-4, with D possibly being TRBD1 (5 bases). The length of the CDR3 is 16 residues. The V and J ends lost 5 bases and 9 bases respectively, with 22 bases between them. The germline CDR1 and CDR2 sequences are KGHSH and LQKENI. CDR3 DNA: TGTGCCAGCTCAATAGAAGCGGCGGGGCTGGGGAAAAAACTGTTTTTT. This gives the protein CASSIEAAGLGKKLFF.

The chain has TRBV4-1 and TRBJ2-5, with 7 nucleotides matching TRBD2. The junction had 12 bases not matched to a gene; V was cut back by 1 base and J by 4 bases. The CDR3 covers 17 residues. CDR1 is MGHRA and CDR2 is YSYEKL in the germline V gene. The chain's CDR3 is CASSQGVGGVDRETQYF. The CDR3 DNA reads as TGCGCCAGCAGCCAAGGAGTGGGGGGGGTGGATAGAGAGACCCAGTACTTC.

V is TRBV19 and J is TRBJ2-6; D possibly corresponds to TRBD2 (5 bases). V was trimmed by 3 bases and J by 3 bases, leaving 9 bases between them. Germline CDR1 is LNHDA and CDR2 is SQIVND (reference sequence). The CDR3 is made up of 15 amino acids. This chain's CDR3 is CASSIMGVGANVLTF. The CDR3 DNA reads TGTGCCAGTAGTATTATGGGAGTTGGGGCCAACGTCCTGACTTTC. The entire variable domain, with the rest obtained from reference TRBV19 and TRBJ2-6, is as follows: DGGITQSPKYLFRKEGQNVTLSCEQNLNHDAMYWYRQDPGQGLRLIYYSQIVNDFQKGDIAEGYSVSREKKESFPLTVTSAQKNPTAFYLCASSIMGVGANVLTFGAGSRLTVL.

This clone was found a few times. The gene calls are TRBV4-1 and TRBJ1-1; D possibly corresponds to TRBD1 (6 bases). This CDR3 spans 12 amino acids. Trimming cost V 6 bases and J 6 bases, with 11 bases left between them. CDR1 is MGHRA, CDR2 YSYEKL, per germline. Here the CDR3 reads CASSHGGSEAFF. Here the CDR3 DNA reads TGCGCCAGCAGTCATGGGGGCTCTGAAGCTTTCTTT.

This clone was seen just once. The rearrangement uses TRBV7-7 and TRBJ1-6; possible D gene TRBD1, 5 bases. CDR3 size: 15 residues. Trimming stripped 1 base from V and 7 bases from J, with 11 bases between. Germline assignment: CDR1 SSHAT and CDR2 FNYEAQ (reference sequence). The chain's CDR3 is CASSLDAGANSPLHF. In nucleotides, the CDR3 is TGTGCCAGCAGCTTAGATGCTGGGGCCAATTCACCCCTCCACTTT.

The chain joins TRBV27 to TRBJ1-1; 9 bases are a match to TRBD1. Per the germline V gene, CDR1 is MNHEY and CDR2 is SMNVEV (reference sequence). CDR3 size: 16 residues. Losses at the gene ends were 7 bases for V and 3 bases for J; bases not matched to a gene: 12. The CDR3 DNA is TGTGCCAGCAAAATAAGGACAGGGGCTTTTTACACTGAAGCTTTCTTT. It specifies CASKIRTGAFYTEAFF.

This clone appeared a few times. V gene TRBV27 combines with J gene TRBJ2-2; the match to TRBD1 covers 7 bases. Germline CDR1 MNHEY, CDR2 SMNVEV (reference sequence). The length of the CDR3 is 15 residues. Trimming removed 5 bases from V and 4 bases from J; junction bases left unmatched: 7. The CDR3 DNA sequence: TGTGCCAGCAGTATGAAAACAGGGGTCACCGGGGAGCTGTTTTTT. Its translation is CASSMKTGVTGELFF.

The rearrangement links TRBV11-1 to TRBJ1-5, with D unresolved. V was cut by 6 bases and J by 0 bases, with 12 bases left in between. Germline-derived CDR1 and CDR2 are SGHAT and FQDESV (reference sequence). CDR3 length equals 15 residues. The CDR3 coding sequence is TGTGCCAGCAGTCTACGACACAATAGCAATCAGCCCCAGCATTTT. It is translated as CASSLRHNSNQPQHF.

This CDR3 is CASSPTSGPYEQYF. The CDR3 DNA sequence: TGTGCCAGCAGTCCCACTAGCGGTCCGTACGAGCAGTACTTC. The genes are TRBV6-5 and TRBJ2-7; 8 bases are shared with TRBD2. The CDR3 runs 14 residues. In germline, CDR1 is MNHEY, CDR2 SVGAGI. Trimming cost V 5 bases and J 4 bases; bases outside gene matches: 7.

This sequence joins TRBV19 and TRBJ1-5; a possible D gene is TRBD1 (5 bases). Trimming took 10 bases from V and 5 from J, leaving 15 bases between them. CDR1 is LNHDA, CDR2 SQIVND, per germline (reference sequence). There are 13 residues in the CDR3. CDR3 region: CATARGVDQPQHF. CDR3 sequence (DNA): TGTGCCACAGCGCGGGGGGTGGATCAGCCCCAGCATTTT.

This clone was detected a few times. The chain uses TRBV10-1 and TRBJ1-3; D ambiguous. The CDR3 has 14 amino acids. Trimming took 3 bases from V and 2 from J, leaving 8 bases between them. CDR1 WNHNN and CDR2 SYGVQD come from the germline V gene (reference sequence). The chain's CDR3 is CASSDSDTGNTIYF. The CDR3 DNA reads TGCGCCAGCAGTGACTCCGACACTGGAAACACCATATATTTT.

This clone turned up a few times. This chain links TRBV5-1 with TRBJ2-3; the D is unclear. The CDR3 loop spans 16 amino acids. The germline gives CDR1 SGHRS, CDR2 YFSETQ. The V and J ends lost 4 bases and 5 bases respectively, with 20 bases between them. The CDR3 is CASSRRPRDSQDTQYF. The CDR3 bases are TGCGCCAGCAGCCGTCGACCCCGAGACTCCCAAGATACGCAGTATTTT. Filled out from reference TRBV5-1 and TRBJ2-3, the complete variable domain reads KAGVTQTPRYLIKTRGQQVTLSCSPISGHRSVSWYQQTPGQGLQFLFEYFSETQRNKGNFPGRFSGRQFSNSRSEMNVSTLELGDSALYLCASSRRPRDSQDTQYFGPGTRLTVL.

The rearrangement joins TRBV11-2 to TRBJ2-5; 11 positions agree with TRBD1. The better agreement between TRBJ2-7 and the DNA end casts doubt on the J call. Germline CDR1 SGHAT, CDR2 FQNNGV. This CDR3 has 15 residues. The DNA for the CDR3 is TGTGCCAGCAGCCCCGGGACAGGGGGTCCTAGCGAGCAGTACTTC. Its protein product is CASSPGTGGPSEQYF.

This clone has only one observation. The CDR3, as DNA: TGTGCCAGCAGCCAGGACAGGGGTCCGAATGAAAAACTGTTTTTT. Amino acid sequence: CASSQDRGPNEKLFF. The J gene is TRBJ1-4, the V gene TRBV6-5; TRBD1 matches at 9 bases. This CDR3 has 15 amino acids. Trimming at V came to 6 bases and at J to 5 bases, leaving 7 bases not matched to a gene. Germline values: CDR1 MNHEY, CDR2 SVGAGI.

The rearrangement joins TRBV5-1 to TRBJ2-1, with 7 bases that match TRBD2. CDR1 is SGHRS and CDR2 is YFSETQ in the germline V gene. Unmatched junction bases numbered 2, after V lost 0 bases and J lost 2 bases. The CDR3 runs to 15 residues. CDR3 amino acids: CASSLELAAYNEQFF. DNA for the CDR3: TGCGCCAGCAGCTTGGAGCTAGCGGCCTACAATGAGCAGTTCTTC.

This chain joins TRBV5-7 and TRBJ1-5; maybe TRBD1 (6 bases). TRBV5-7 is identified as an open reading frame with a role that is uncertain. Trimming stripped 5 bases from V and 1 base from J, with 13 bases between. There are 15 residues in the CDR3. CDR3 sequence (DNA): TGTGCCAGCAGTCGTTGCGGGGGCAGCAATCAGCCCCAGCATTTT. It yields the protein CASSRCGGSNQPQHF.

The chain carries TRBV2 and TRBJ2-1, with 7 bases matching TRBD2. The CDR3 covers 15 residues. Germline loops: CDR1 SNHLY, CDR2 FYNNEI. With V trimmed by 4 bases and J by 9 bases, 12 bases remained unmatched. CDR3 region: CASSVRLAEGSEQFF. In DNA form, the CDR3 reads TGTGCCAGCAGTGTTCGGCTAGCGGAGGGGAGTGAGCAGTTCTTC.

V usage is TRBV25-1 and J usage is TRBJ1-3, with D maybe TRBD1 (5 bases). The CDR3 runs 17 residues. Trimming shortened V by 0 bases and J by 4 bases, and 16 bases separated the two germline ends. Germline-derived CDR1 and CDR2 are MGHDK and SYGVNS. The CDR3 DNA reads TGTGCCAGCAGTGAATATCTCAGGGAAAGCAGCGGAAACACCATATATTTT. The encoded protein is CASSEYLRESSGNTIYF. The full variable domain, rest sourced from reference TRBV25-1 and TRBJ1-3, is EADIYQTPRYLVIGTGKKITLECSQTMGHDKMYWYQQDPGMELHLIHYSYGVNSTEKGDLSSESTVSRIRTEHFPLTLESARPSHTSQYLCASSEYLRESSGNTIYFGEGSWLTVV.

This clone came up a few times. The chain links TRBV6-1 to TRBJ1-1, with D hard to call. Trimming stripped 1 base from V and 9 bases from J, with 6 bases between. Germline CDR1 reads MNHNS; CDR2 reads SASEGT. The CDR3 totals 11 residues. In DNA form, the CDR3 reads TGTGCCAGCAGTGAAGAGCTCCAAGCTTTCTTT. It specifies CASSEELQAFF.